This TCR beta chain was sequenced for a study of blood T cell repertoires in COVID-19. Study-wide context: Acute and convalescent COVID-19 samples came from the United States, Italy and Spain.

This CDR3 region has 15 residues. The germline V gene encodes CDR1 SGHKS and CDR2 YYEKEE (reference sequence). V lost 1 base, J lost 5 bases, and 15 bases lay in between. Seattle patients were enrolled during active infection and followed longitudinally. In the original processing: Reference gene primer amplification gave estimated nucleated cell counts. The method was immunoSEQ multiplex PCR; TCRdb's version includes in-frame clones alone and lacks a portion of them. The V and J calls and the clone size are those of that table, but D and trimming were determined from the DNA. Counted here are 120,000 to 150,000 clones, 70% to 90% occurring once; the ten biggest clones make up 8%.

Sequencing input: peripheral blood. The J gene is TRBJ2-5, the V gene TRBV5-5; D is possibly TRBD2 (6 bases). This TCR was recovered from a woman in her sixties with COVID-19, enrolled during active disease. The CDR3 nucleotides are TGTGCCAGCAGCTTGAGTTTGGAGGGTAGGGAGACCCAGTACTTC. Its protein is CASSLSLEGRETQYF.